In this sample, the clone carrying this T cell receptor (beta chain) turned up a few times. These data are taken from a study of blood T cells in healthy people across ages. Overall study: About one barcoded beta molecule was captured per two T cells (by template switching).

Together with a sample-barcoded 5' primer, a J-beta primer mix was included in a second PCR lasting roughly 6 to 12 cycles. TCRdb reanalysed the 5' RACE reads using MiXCR and keeps one entry per CDR3 protein. This table has 1,800,000 or so distinct CDR3 sequences, about two fifths appearing once. Germline-derived CDR1 and CDR2 are LGHNA and YSLEER. This CDR3 has 18 residues. V shed 0 bases and J shed 3 bases, with 20 bases lying between them. The source is a human donor in good health. Source material: blood. The genes are TRBV4-3 and TRBJ1-2; no definite D call. The CDR3 reads CASSQDRMGPAIDYGYTF. The CDR3 DNA reads TGCGCCAGCAGCCAAGATCGTATGGGTCCCGCTATTGACTATGGCTACACCTTC.